A single sample gave rise to the 2 T cell receptor beta chains below, sequenced in a study of identical twins (dated by TCRdb to the mid-2010s). Library preparation was by 5' RACE. The sample was run on an Illumina HiSeq 2000. In TCRdb, the public reads were trimmed at Q25 with fastp and aligned with MiXCR, with productive beta chains retained. Under each unique CDR3 protein, matching rows form one entry showing the most common genes and DNA. The sample data list under 800,000 distinct CDR3 sequences, and 20% to 25% of these were observed just once. The ten largest clones represent more than 4% of the sample. These data are also associated with another study on T cells expressing NK-cell markers.

Sequenced material: PBMCs. The receptors here all came from a woman aged 18-29 years in good health.

With respect to this clonotype: An end of the junction differs from the germline gene, which may be a read error. The rearrangement joins TRBV12-3 or TRBV12-4 to TRBJ2-7; 7 bases are shared with TRBD2. The CDR3 length is 15 residues. In DNA form, the CDR3 reads TGTGCCAGCAGTTTTGAGCGGGGACTCCCCTACGAGCAGCACTTC. Its protein is CASSFERGLPYEQHF.

The count of this clonotype is one. The chain joins TRBV27 to TRBJ2-7; maybe TRBD1 (5 bases). The CDR3 consists of 14 residues. Per germline, CDR1 MNHEY and CDR2 SMNVEV (reference sequence). Trimming took 6 bases from V and 2 from J, leaving 14 bases between them. The CDR3 nucleotides read TGTGCCAGCAGCGTTACGGCAGGGACCTACGAGCAGTACTTC. It encodes CASSVTAGTYEQYF.